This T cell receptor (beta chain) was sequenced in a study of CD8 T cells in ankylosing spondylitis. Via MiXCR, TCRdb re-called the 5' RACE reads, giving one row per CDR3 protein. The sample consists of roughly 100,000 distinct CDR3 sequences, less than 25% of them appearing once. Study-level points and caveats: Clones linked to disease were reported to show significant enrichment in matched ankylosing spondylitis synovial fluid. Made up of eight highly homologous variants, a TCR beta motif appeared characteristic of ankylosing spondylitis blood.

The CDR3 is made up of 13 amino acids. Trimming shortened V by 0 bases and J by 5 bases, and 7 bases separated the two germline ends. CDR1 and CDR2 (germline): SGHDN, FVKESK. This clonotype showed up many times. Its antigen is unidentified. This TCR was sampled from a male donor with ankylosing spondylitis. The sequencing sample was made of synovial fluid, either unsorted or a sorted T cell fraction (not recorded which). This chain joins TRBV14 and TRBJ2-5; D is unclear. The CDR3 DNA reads TGTGCCAGCAGCCAAGATCTCCGGGAGACCCAGTACTTC. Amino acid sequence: CASSQDLRETQYF.